This note documents a single T cell receptor (beta chain) sequence. Its cognate antigen is unknown. The sample is drawn from a study of cytomegalovirus exposure and HLA in healthy donors. Notes on the study in general: Fewer N-insertions (relative to the roughly 720-donor mean) were reportedly seen in an Asian-associated ancestry cluster in a later analysis. Sequencing had likely introduced a cluster of highly shared sequence variants as an artifact.

V was shortened by 6 bases and J by 4 bases, with 9 bases between the two germline ends. The CDR3 length is 12 residues. Germline CDR1 and CDR2: SGHNT and YENEEA. The PCR ran on 60 Vbeta and 13 Jbeta primers. This table comes from immunoSEQ multiplex PCR, and its TCRdb copy is limited to in-frame clones, with some not included. Found here are about 180,000 clones, 75% to 85% of them singletons; the top ten hold about 1.5%. The chain recombines TRBV11-3 with TRBJ1-1; TRBD1 might be the D (5 bases). The sequence derives from a man in his late teens or twenties in good health and CMV-seronegative. Material: PBMCs. The CDR3 protein is CASRGVRTEAFF. The CDR3 region has the DNA TGTGCCAGCAGAGGGGTGCGCACTGAAGCTTTCTTT. The entire variable domain, with the rest obtained from reference TRBV11-3 and TRBJ1-1, is as follows: EAGVVQSPRYKIIEKKQPVAFWCNPISGHNTLYWYLQNLGQGPELLIRYENEEAVDDSQLPKDRFSAERLKGVDSTLKIQPAELGDSAVYLCASRGVRTEAFFGQGTRLTVV.